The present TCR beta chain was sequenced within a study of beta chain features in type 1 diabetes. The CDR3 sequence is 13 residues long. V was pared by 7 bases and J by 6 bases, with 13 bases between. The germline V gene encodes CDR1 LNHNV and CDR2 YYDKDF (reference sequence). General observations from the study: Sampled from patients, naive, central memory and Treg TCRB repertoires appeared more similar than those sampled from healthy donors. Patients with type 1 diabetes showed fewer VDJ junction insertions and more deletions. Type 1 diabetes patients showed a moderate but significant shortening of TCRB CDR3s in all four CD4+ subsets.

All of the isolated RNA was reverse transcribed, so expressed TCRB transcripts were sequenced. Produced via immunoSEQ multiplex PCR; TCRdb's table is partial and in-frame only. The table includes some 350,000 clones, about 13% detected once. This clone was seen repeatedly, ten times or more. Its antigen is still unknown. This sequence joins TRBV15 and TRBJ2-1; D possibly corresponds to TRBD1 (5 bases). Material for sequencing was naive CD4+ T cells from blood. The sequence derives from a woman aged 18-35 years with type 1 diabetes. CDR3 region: CATNQDIGNEQFF. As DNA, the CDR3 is TGTGCCACCAACCAGGACATCGGCAATGAGCAGTTCTTC.